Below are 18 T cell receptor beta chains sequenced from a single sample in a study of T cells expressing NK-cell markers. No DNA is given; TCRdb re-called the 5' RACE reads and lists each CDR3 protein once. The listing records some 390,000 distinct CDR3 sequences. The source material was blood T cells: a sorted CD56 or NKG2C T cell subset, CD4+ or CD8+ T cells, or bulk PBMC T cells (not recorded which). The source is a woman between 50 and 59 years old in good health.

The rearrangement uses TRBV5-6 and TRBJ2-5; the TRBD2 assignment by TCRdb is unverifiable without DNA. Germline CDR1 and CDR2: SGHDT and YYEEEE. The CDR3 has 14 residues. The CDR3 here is CASSYYREEETQYF.

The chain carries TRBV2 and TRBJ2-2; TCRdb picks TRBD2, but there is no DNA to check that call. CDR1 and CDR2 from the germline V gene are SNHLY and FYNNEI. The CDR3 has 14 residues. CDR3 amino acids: CASQREGTTGELFF.

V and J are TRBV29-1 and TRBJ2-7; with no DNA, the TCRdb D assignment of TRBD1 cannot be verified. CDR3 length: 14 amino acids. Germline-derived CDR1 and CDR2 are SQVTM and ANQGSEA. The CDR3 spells CSVEDRDNYYEQYF.

CDR3: CAWTLGQKAFF. The rearrangement joins TRBV30 to TRBJ1-1; TCRdb gives TRBD1 as the D gene, but with no DNA this cannot be confirmed. Germline V CDR1 and CDR2: GTSNPN, SVGIG (reference sequence). The CDR3 totals 11 residues.

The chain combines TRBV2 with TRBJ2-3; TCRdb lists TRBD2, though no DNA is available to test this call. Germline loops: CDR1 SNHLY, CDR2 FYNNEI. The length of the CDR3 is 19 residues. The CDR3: CAIDGRGLAGAHSTDTQYF.

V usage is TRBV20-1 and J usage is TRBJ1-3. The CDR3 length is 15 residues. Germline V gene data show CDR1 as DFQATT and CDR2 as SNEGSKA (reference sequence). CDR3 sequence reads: CSASSGQGSGNTIYF.

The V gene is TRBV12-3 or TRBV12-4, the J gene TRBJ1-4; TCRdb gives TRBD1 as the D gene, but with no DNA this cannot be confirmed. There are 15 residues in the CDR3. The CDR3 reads CASSFGTGGGEKLFF.

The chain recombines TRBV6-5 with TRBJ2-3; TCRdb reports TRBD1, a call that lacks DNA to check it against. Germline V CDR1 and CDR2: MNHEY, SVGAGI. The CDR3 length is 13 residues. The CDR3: CASIGGSTDTQYF.

The CDR3 reads CASSYDLLAEEQYF. The rearrangement links TRBV6-5 to TRBJ2-7; TCRdb's D call of TRBD2 is untestable without DNA. The CDR3 contains 14 residues. Germline V gene lookup returns CDR1 MNHEY and CDR2 SVGAGI.

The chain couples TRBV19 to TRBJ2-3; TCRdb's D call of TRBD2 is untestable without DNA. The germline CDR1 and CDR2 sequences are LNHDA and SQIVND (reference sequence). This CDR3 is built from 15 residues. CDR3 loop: CASSIGGVATDTQYF.

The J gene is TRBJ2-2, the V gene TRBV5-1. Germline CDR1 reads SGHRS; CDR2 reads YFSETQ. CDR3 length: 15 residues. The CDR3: CASSSDGQNTGELFF.

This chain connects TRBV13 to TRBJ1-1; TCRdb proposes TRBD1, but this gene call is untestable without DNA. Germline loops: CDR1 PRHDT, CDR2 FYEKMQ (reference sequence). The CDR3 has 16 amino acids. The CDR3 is CASSPRDRGLVGGAFF.

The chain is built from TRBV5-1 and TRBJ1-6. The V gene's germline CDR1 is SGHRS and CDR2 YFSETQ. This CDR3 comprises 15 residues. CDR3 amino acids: CASSKEGSYNSPLHF.

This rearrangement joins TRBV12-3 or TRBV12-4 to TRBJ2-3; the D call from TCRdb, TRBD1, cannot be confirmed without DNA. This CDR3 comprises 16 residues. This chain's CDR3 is CASSLGTGGLADTQYF.

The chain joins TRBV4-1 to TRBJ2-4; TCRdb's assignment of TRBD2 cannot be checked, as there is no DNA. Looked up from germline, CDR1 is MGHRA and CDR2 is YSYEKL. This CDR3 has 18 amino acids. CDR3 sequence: CASSLGLAGEGVKNIQYF.

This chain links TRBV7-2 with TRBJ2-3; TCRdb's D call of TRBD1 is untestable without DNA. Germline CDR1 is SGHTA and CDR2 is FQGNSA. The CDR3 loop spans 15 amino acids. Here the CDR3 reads CASSLMRVPQDTQYF. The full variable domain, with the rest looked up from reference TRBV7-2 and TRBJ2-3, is GAGVSQSPSNKVTEKGKDVELRCDPISGHTALYWYRQSLGQGLEFLIYFQGNSAPDKSGLPSDRFSAERTGGSVSTLTIQRTQQEDSAVYLCASSLMRVPQDTQYFGPGTRLTVL.

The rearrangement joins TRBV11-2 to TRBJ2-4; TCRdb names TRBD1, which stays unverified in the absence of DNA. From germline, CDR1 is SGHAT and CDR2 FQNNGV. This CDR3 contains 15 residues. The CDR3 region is CASRAIARVGNIQYF.

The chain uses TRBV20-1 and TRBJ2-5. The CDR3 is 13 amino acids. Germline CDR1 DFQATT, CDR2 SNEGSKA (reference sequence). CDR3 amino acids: CSAVTLLGETQYF.